This T cell receptor (beta chain) was recovered during a study of T cell responses to AZD1222 COVID-19 vaccine (dated by TCRdb to the early 2020s). At the level of the whole study: A total of more than 230 trial participants underwent TCR sequencing, of whom about 200 had received two doses of AZD1222 and around 25 had received two doses of the MenACWY control vaccine. Trial participants were enrolled by age into 18-55, 56-69 and 70-plus year subgroups, with around 150, 28 and 57 TCR-sequenced participants respectively.

The time point label, read with the paper, signifies: about 28 days (+/-7) after the second vaccine dose. Because spike-specific TCR depth and breadth did not differ between the two schedules, AZD1222 recipients who got a second dose at roughly 4 weeks were pooled with those who got a second dose at roughly 12 weeks. The vaccinee samples were drawn from two UK trials, COV001 and COV002, one of which was a single-blind randomized controlled phase 2/3 trial testing AZD1222 (ChAdOx1 nCoV-19) in healthy adults. For TCRbeta chain sequencing, PBMC samples from trial participants were taken at day 0 and at day 28 after the second dose. From its cysteine to its phenylalanine, the CDR3 spans 14 amino acids. Only CDR3 DNA remains: 42 bases, in frame from the first base. CDR1 and CDR2 were assigned from the germline V gene (reference sequence) as LNHDA and SQIVND. V loses 8 bases of germline sequence and J loses 4 bases, and the interval between the two ends is 17 bases.

The research as a whole found: Conclusions about previously exposed vaccinees are limited, since just five to seven AZD1222 recipients were seropositive for SARS-CoV-2 at baseline. In the small 56-69-year group, the increase in depth fell short of significance, most likely because of low power. Participants were mostly white British and included more females than males, and it was suggested by the authors that clonal diversity may have been underestimated. Spike-specific TCR breadth and depth rose significantly after two AZD1222 doses compared with day 0 and with MenACWY recipients. No day 14 peak-response samples were available, so repertoires were characterized only after the peak T cell response. Epitopes outside the regions mutated in the B.1.351 and B.1.1.7 variants were reportedly recognized by nearly half of the unique spike-specific TCRs. Vaccine-associated CD4 TCRs spanned the whole spike protein, with dominant responses in regions 160-218 and 743-854.

The CDR3 regions of human TCRbeta chains were subjected to immunosequencing. Regarding the original processing steps: Repertoire TCRs were matched against a reference library of SARS-CoV-2-specific TCRs generated with the MIRA antigen-specificity platform. Breadth meant the fraction of unique TCRs that were SARS-CoV-2-associated, whereas depth meant the fraction of total T cells that were SARS-CoV-2-associated. Each spike-specific TCR was assigned to its reactive spike region and to a CD4 or CD8 class using the MIRA data. Log10-transformed breadth and depth values were compared by one-way ANOVA with Sidak's multiple comparisons tests. TCRdb limited this immuneACCESS table to in-frame rearrangements with V and J called. A share of clones is missing; checked studies link under half to unresolved V genes, and the rest is unexplained. For V, J and clone size, that table is used; D and trimming come from the DNA. Here the sample has about 89,000 clones; 70% to 90% occur a single time. The ten largest clonotypes hold 5% to 6% of the sample.

Turning to this clone: Its antigen has not been determined. No base-level quality is on record; no much larger clone is a single base apart.

In this chain, TRBV19 is recombined with TRBJ1-2; no D segment can be confidently identified. The TCR sequence derives from an adult who received the AZD1222 COVID-19 vaccine. Sequencing used peripheral blood, obtained 28 days after the second AZD1222 dose. Here is the DNA: TGTGCCAGTTTTGGGCCTTCCCGGGGCTATGGCTACACCTTC. Translated, this gives CASFGPSRGYGYTF.